These 21 T cell receptor beta chains were all obtained from the same sample, sequenced in a study of blood T cells in healthy people across ages. Through a sample-barcoded 5' primer and a J-beta primer mix, a second PCR was run for roughly 6 to 11 cycles. A single record per CDR3 protein comes from TCRdb applying MiXCR to the 5' RACE reads. The sample contains about 830,000 distinct CDR3 sequences, under 80% of which appear only once. The specimen sequenced was blood. Source of these receptors: a man aged 25-45 years in good health.

V is TRBV2 and J is TRBJ2-5; 9 bases map to TRBD1. This CDR3 region has 15 residues. V lost 3 bases to trimming and J lost 5 bases; unmatched junction nucleotides: 7. The germline gives CDR1 SNHLY, CDR2 FYNNEI. CDR3 residues: CASSEDGQGYETQYF. CDR3 nucleotides: TGTGCCAGCAGTGAGGACGGACAGGGGTACGAGACCCAGTACTTC.

The genes are TRBV20-1 and TRBJ2-2; the D gene could be TRBD1 or TRBD2 (6 bases each). The length of the CDR3 is 14 residues. In germline, CDR1 is DFQATT, CDR2 SNEGSKA (reference sequence). Trimming pared 3 bases from V and 1 base from J, leaving 9 bases between. The CDR3 protein is CSASGGLNTGELFF. The CDR3 DNA reads TGCAGTGCTAGCGGGGGCCTGAACACCGGGGAGCTGTTTTTT.

This clonotype appeared a few times. The chain uses TRBV7-2 and TRBJ2-5; no clear D gene. This CDR3 has 14 residues. Trimming removed 2 bases at V and 5 bases at J, with 12 bases between. Germline assignment: CDR1 SGHTA and CDR2 FQGNSA. In nucleotides, the CDR3 is TGTGCCAGCAGCTTAAAGGCCGATCAGGAGACCCAGTACTTC. Its protein product is CASSLKADQETQYF.

This chain uses TRBV7-2 with TRBJ1-1, with a tentative D call TRBD1 (6 bases). V lost 3 bases and J lost 6, with 8 bases in between. This CDR3 comprises 12 residues. CDR1 and CDR2 from the germline V gene are SGHTA and FQGNSA. CDR3 bases: TGTGCCAGCAGCTTGGACAGACCTGAAGCTTTCTTT. Translating it yields CASSLDRPEAFF. The variable domain in full, completed from reference TRBV7-2 and TRBJ1-1, reads GAGVSQSPSNKVTEKGKDVELRCDPISGHTALYWYRQSLGQGLEFLIYFQGNSAPDKSGLPSDRFSAERTGGSVSTLTIQRTQQEDSAVYLCASSLDRPEAFFGQGTRLTVV.

V gene TRBV20-1 combines with J gene TRBJ2-3, with TRBD2 identical over 10 bases. This CDR3 region has 14 residues. CDR1 is DFQATT, CDR2 SNEGSKA, per germline (reference sequence). The trim removed 1 base at V and 7 bases at J, leaving 5 bases unmatched. Here the CDR3 reads CSARVASGGYTQYF. The CDR3 DNA reads TGCAGTGCTAGAGTGGCTAGCGGGGGTTATACGCAGTATTTT.

This clonotype was detected only once. The chain employs TRBV7-2 and TRBJ2-7, with 9 bases lining up with TRBD2. The CDR3 totals 16 residues. Trimming at V came to 5 bases and at J to 1 base, leaving 9 bases not matched to a gene. CDR1 and CDR2 (germline): SGHTA, FQGNSA. The DNA for the CDR3 is TGTGCCAGCAGCCAACGCCGACTAGCGGATTCCTACGAGCAGTACTTC. Protein sequence: CASSQRRLADSYEQYF. Together with reference TRBV7-2 and TRBJ2-7, the CDR3 gives the full variable domain: GAGVSQSPSNKVTEKGKDVELRCDPISGHTALYWYRQSLGQGLEFLIYFQGNSAPDKSGLPSDRFSAERTGGSVSTLTIQRTQQEDSAVYLCASSQRRLADSYEQYFGPGTRLTVT.

The gene calls are TRBV5-1 and TRBJ2-1; D is perhaps TRBD1 (6 bases). Germline CDR1 and CDR2: SGHRS and YFSETQ. With 3 bases removed from V and 5 bases from J, the gap between germline ends came to 12 bases. The length of the CDR3 is 14 residues. The CDR3 coding sequence is TGCGCCAGCAGCTCGACGGACAGCAACAATGAGCAGTTCTTC. It is translated as CASSSTDSNNEQFF.

V and J are TRBV7-9 and TRBJ2-3; weak D call: TRBD2 (7 bases). The V end was cut by 5 bases, the J end by 0 bases, with 15 bases between. CDR3 length equals 16 residues. Germline assignment: CDR1 SEHNR and CDR2 FQNEAQ (reference sequence). The CDR3, as DNA: TGTGCCAGCAGCCCACGAGGGGGGGGGAGCACAGATACGCAGTATTTT. It translates to CASSPRGGGSTDTQYF.

This clonotype was observed a few times. The V gene is TRBV5-1, the J gene TRBJ1-5, with a possible D match to TRBD1 (6 bases). CDR1 and CDR2 (germline): SGHRS, YFSETQ. The V end was cut by 5 bases, the J end by 3 bases, with 15 bases between. The CDR3 length is 15 residues. The CDR3 bases are TGCGCCAGCAGTGATAGCCCGGGGGCCAATCAGCCCCAGCATTTT. As protein: CASSDSPGANQPQHF.

V gene TRBV19 combines with J gene TRBJ2-3; the match to TRBD2 covers 7 bases. The V and J ends lost 7 bases and 3 bases, in that order; junction bases with no gene match: 10. The germline V gene has CDR1 LNHDA and CDR2 SQIVND (reference sequence). The CDR3 spans 15 residues. CDR3 nucleotide sequence: TGTGCCAGTACCCACGGGGGGATCGGGACAGATACGCAGTATTTT. This sequence encodes CASTHGGIGTDTQYF.

V usage is TRBV6-2 or TRBV6-3 and J usage is TRBJ1-6; no definite D call. CDR1 is MNHEY and CDR2 is SVGEGT in the germline V gene. The V end was cut by 10 bases, the J end by 4 bases, with 17 bases between. The CDR3 totals 15 residues. This CDR3 reads CATRPRTPYNSPLHF. The CDR3 DNA is TGTGCCACACGGCCCCGGACCCCGTATAATTCACCCCTCCACTTT.

V and J are TRBV7-2 and TRBJ2-5; 11 nucleotides line up with TRBD2. TRBJ2-7 matches the DNA end more closely, so the J call is doubtful. In germline, CDR1 is SGHTA, CDR2 FQGNSA. There are 18 residues in the CDR3. The CDR3 region is CASSLINSGGAGVYEQYF. As DNA, the CDR3 is TGTGCCAGCAGCTTAATCAATAGCGGGGGGGCCGGTGTATACGAGCAGTACTTC.

In the case of this clonotype: Germline is not matched at one junction end, which may reflect a read error. The J gene is TRBJ2-1, the V gene TRBV6-5; 8 bases align to TRBD2. CDR1 MNHEY and CDR2 SVGAGI come from the germline V gene. This CDR3 is 17 amino acids long. The chain's CDR3 is CASSYFSGATSHNEQFF. The CDR3 DNA reads as TGTGCCAGCAGTTACTTTAGCGGGGCCACCTCCCACAATGAGCAGTTCTTC.

V is TRBV10-3 and J is TRBJ1-6; D ambiguous. This CDR3 has 14 amino acids. The germline gives CDR1 ENHRY, CDR2 SYGVKD. The CDR3, as DNA: TGTGCTATTTGGAGTGGGATCTATAATTCACCCCTCCACTTT. Translated, it gives CAIWSGIYNSPLHF.

Turning to this clonotype: A much larger clone lies one base from this, so it may be a read error. This chain joins TRBV28 and TRBJ2-5; 12 bases are a match to TRBD1. The V segment lost 5 bases and the J segment 11 bases; nucleotides outside the gene matches: 12. CDR3 size: 15 residues. The germline gives CDR1 MDHEN, CDR2 SYDVKM. CDR3: CASSPGTGGWNEQYF. In DNA, the CDR3 is TGTGCCAGCAGTCCCGGGACAGGGGGCTGGAATGAGCAGTACTTC.

The rearrangement joins TRBV20-1 to TRBJ2-3; 7 bases match TRBD1. CDR1 is DFQATT and CDR2 is SNEGSKA in the germline V gene (reference sequence). Trimming took 3 bases from V and 6 from J; bases not matched to a gene: 3. The CDR3 runs 12 residues. CDR3 coding DNA: TGCAGTGCTAGTGAGGGGGCGGATACGCAGTATTTT. As protein: CSASEGADTQYF.

The J gene is TRBJ2-1, the V gene TRBV28; 9 bases fit TRBD2. The CDR3 is made up of 17 amino acids. The V and J ends lost 1 base and 3 bases, in that order; junction bases with no gene match: 7. Germline CDR1 and CDR2: MDHEN and SYDVKM. The CDR3 nucleotides read TGTGCCAGCAGTTTATCAGCGGGACTAGCCTACTACAATGAGCAGTTCTTC. As protein: CASSLSAGLAYYNEQFF.

The V and J genes are TRBV5-1 and TRBJ2-5, with a weak D call TRBD1 (5 bases). The germline V gene has CDR1 SGHRS and CDR2 YFSETQ. V lost 4 bases to trimming and J lost 4 bases, with 17 bases between them. The CDR3 spans 15 residues. CDR3 nucleotide sequence: TGCGCCAGCAGCCTGGGGCACCGGGCCGGAGAGACCCAGTACTTC. Translated, it gives CASSLGHRAGETQYF.

V usage is TRBV7-2 and J usage is TRBJ2-3, with 9 bases identical to TRBD1. V lost 7 bases and J lost 3; bases outside the gene matches: 5. This CDR3 is built from 14 residues. Germline V gene sequence: CDR1 SGHTA, CDR2 FQGNSA. The CDR3 DNA reads TGTGCCAGCAATCCGGGACAGGGAACAGATACGCAGTATTTT. It translates to CASNPGQGTDTQYF.

The genes are TRBV30 and TRBJ1-2; possible D gene TRBD1, 5 bases. This CDR3 comprises 15 residues. With 0 bases removed from V and 4 bases from J, the gap between germline ends came to 15 bases. Germline V gene data show CDR1 as GTSNPN and CDR2 as SVGIG (reference sequence). As DNA, the CDR3 is TGTGCCTGGAGTGTAAGGGGAGCAGGAGGCTATGGCTACACCTTC. This translates into CAWSVRGAGGYGYTF.

This clonotype was detected a few times. V usage is TRBV7-9 and J usage is TRBJ2-7; D is possibly TRBD1 (5 bases). V was shortened by 1 base and J by 2 bases, with 9 bases between the two germline ends. CDR1 SEHNR and CDR2 FQNEAQ come from the germline V gene (reference sequence). There are 14 residues in the CDR3. This CDR3 reads CASSLEPGPYEQYF. In DNA, the CDR3 is TGTGCCAGCAGCTTAGAACCAGGGCCCTACGAGCAGTACTTC.